This T cell receptor (beta chain) stems from a study of graft-versus-host responses after intestinal transplantation. Study background: Isolated intestinal, liver-intestinal, or multivisceral transplants had been given to the recipients. Every recipient underwent anti-thymocyte globulin induction, then tacrolimus and steroids for two to four years. Whole-study results and caveats: Allograft clonal ratios (graft-versus-host to host-versus-graft) were high in patients who had graft-donor T cell macrochimerism.

The assay was immunoSEQ multiplex PCR, and TCRdb's table has in-frame clones only and misses some. The repertoire holds tens of thousands of clones, with around 90% as singletons. A note on this clone: Its target is unknown.

The clonotype comes from a human donor who was the organ donor for an intestinal transplant. The source was unstimulated CD4+ T cells sorted from spleen or lymph node cells, collected before transplant.

In DNA, the CDR3 is TGTGCCAGCAGCTTAGGGCTAGCGGGAGATACGCAGTATTTT. Amino acids: CASSLGLAGDTQYF. The V and J genes are TRBV11-3 and TRBJ2-3; 8 bases match TRBD2. Germline CDR1 reads SGHNT; CDR2 reads YENEEA. V was pared by 1 base and J by 5 bases, with 2 bases of the junction left unmatched. The CDR3 totals 14 residues.